The clone carrying this T cell receptor delta chain was detected many times. Other DNA sequences of this sample code for an identical CDR3. TCRdb used CATT to re-call clones from the RT-PCR reads. Among approximately 16,000 delta-chain clones listed, about 8.6% were seen once. The data belong to a study of gamma-delta T cells after stem cell transplantation. This CDR3 contains 15 residues. V trimming: 3 bases; J trimming: 2 bases; junction bases outside the gene matches: 6. Per germline, CDR1 GEAIGNYY and CDR2 EKD. J is TRDJ1 and V is TRDV2; 9 positions agree with TRDD3. Material: gamma-delta T cells. This receptor was obtained from a human donor. It is not recorded whose cells these are; they may come from a transplant donor. CDR3 DNA: TGTGCCTGTGACCTTACTGGGGGACGTACCGATAAACTCATCTTT. Protein sequence: CACDLTGGRTDKLIF.